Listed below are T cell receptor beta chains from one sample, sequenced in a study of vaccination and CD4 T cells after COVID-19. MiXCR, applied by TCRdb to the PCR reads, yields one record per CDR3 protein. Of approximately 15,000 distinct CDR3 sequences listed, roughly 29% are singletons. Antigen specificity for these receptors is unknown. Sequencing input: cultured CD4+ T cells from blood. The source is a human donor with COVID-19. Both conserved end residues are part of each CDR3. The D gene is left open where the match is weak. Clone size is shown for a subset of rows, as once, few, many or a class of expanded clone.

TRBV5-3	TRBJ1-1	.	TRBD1	TGTGCCAGCAGCTTGGGACAGGGCAAAGCTTTCTTT	CASSLGQGKAFF
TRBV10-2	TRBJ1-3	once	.	TGCGCCAGCACCGAACTGGGCGGCCAAATTTCTGGAAACACCATATATTTT	CASTELGGQISGNTIYF
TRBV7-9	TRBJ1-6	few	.	TGTGCCAGCAGCTCGAGTCGGGGCAATTCACCCCTCCACTTT	CASSSSRGNSPLHF
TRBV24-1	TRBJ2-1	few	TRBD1	TGTGCCACCAAGAAGGGGGCAAACAATGAGCAGTTCTTC	CATKKGANNEQFF
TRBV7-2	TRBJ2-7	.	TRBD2	TGTGCCAGCAGCTTAGCTACTAGCGGGGCCTACGAGCAGTACTTC	CASSLATSGAYEQYF
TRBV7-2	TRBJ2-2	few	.	TGTGCCAGCAGGGAGGGTGGGGGGTCTTGGACCGGGGAGCTGTTTTTT	CASREGGGSWTGELFF
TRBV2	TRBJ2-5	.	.	TGTGCCAGCGGTGAATATCTCATACAGGAGACCCAGTACTTC	CASGEYLIQETQYF
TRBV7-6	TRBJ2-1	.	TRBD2	TGTGCCAGCAGCCAGGGACTAGCGGGGGGGACAAATGAGCAGTTCTTC	CASSQGLAGGTNEQFF
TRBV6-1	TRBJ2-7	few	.	TGTGCCAGCAGAAGACGGGACACGCCCTACGAGCAGTACTTC	CASRRRDTPYEQYF
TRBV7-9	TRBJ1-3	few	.	TGTGCCAGCAGCAACCCCGGGGGGATCTCTGGAAACACCATATATTTT	CASSNPGGISGNTIYF
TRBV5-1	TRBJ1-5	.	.	TGCGCCAGCAGCTTGGGTTTCGGCCAGCCCCAGCATTTT	CASSLGFGQPQHF
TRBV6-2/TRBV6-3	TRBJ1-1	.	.	TGTGCCAGCACTCCCGGCTCTAAGATGAACACTGAAGCTTTCTTT	CASTPGSKMNTEAFF
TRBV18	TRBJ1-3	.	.	TGTGCCAGCTCACCACAGGGAAGGGTGACAGGAAACACCATATATTTT	CASSPQGRVTGNTIYF
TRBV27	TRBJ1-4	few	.	TGTGCCAGCAGTGAAAGGGGCGCCGGGGGTGAAAAACTGTTTTTT	CASSERGAGGEKLFF
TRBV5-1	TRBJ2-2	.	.	TGCGCCAGCAGGCTGGCTTCTCGATACACCGGGGAGCTGTTTTTT	CASRLASRYTGELFF
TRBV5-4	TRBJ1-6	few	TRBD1	TGTGCCAGCAGCCCAGAGACAGGGGAAAACAATTCACCCCTCCACTTT	CASSPETGENNSPLHF
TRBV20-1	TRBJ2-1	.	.	TGCAGTGCTAGAGTACAACAGGGTTACAATGAGCAGTTCTTC	CSARVQQGYNEQFF
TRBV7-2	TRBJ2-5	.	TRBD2	TGTGCCAGCAGCTTAGAGGGACTAGCGGCGACATACCGAGGGACCCAGTACTTC	CASSLEGLAATYRGTQYF